The source of this TCR beta chain is a study of blood T cell repertoires in COVID-19. For the study at large: Samples representing acute and convalescent COVID-19 were sourced from the United States, Italy and Spain. PBMCs, B-cell-depleted T cells, or T cells were the source of the cDNA or gDNA that made up the material.

The assay was immunoSEQ multiplex PCR, and TCRdb's table has in-frame clones only and misses some. In the table there are 300,000 to 450,000 clones, about 80% of which are singletons. Trimming at V came to 3 bases and at J to 6 bases, leaving 14 bases not matched to a gene. This CDR3 spans 18 amino acids. Germline CDR1 reads KGHDR; CDR2 reads SFDVKD. The chain couples TRBV24-1 to TRBJ2-1; 9 bases fit TRBD1. The sequence was collected from a human donor with acute or convalescent COVID-19. The donor label of this sample is uncertain. The sample consisted of peripheral blood. This chain's CDR3 is CATSDTRTGQGFSNEQFF. CDR3 nucleotides: TGTGCCACCAGTGATACGCGGACGGGACAGGGTTTTAGCAATGAGCAGTTCTTC.